Each of the 31 T cell receptor beta chains below was sequenced from the same sample in a study of T cell repertoires in aging, cancer and after chemotherapy. The template was genomic DNA from peripheral blood, not RNA. Multiplex touch-down PCR with TRB-A/B primers amplified rearranged V-D-J TRB sequences. TCRdb used MiXCR to reprocess the multiplex PCR reads, holding one entry per CDR3 protein. This sample yields over 1,500 distinct CDR3 sequences, of which around 30% are seen a single time; about a fifth belongs to the top ten. Sequencing was done on a sample of blood. These receptors originate from a human donor with a solid tumor.

This clonotype counts as large. This chain links TRBV6-2 or TRBV6-3 with TRBJ2-1; D not certain. This CDR3 is built from 13 residues. The germline V and J ends were trimmed by 9 bases and 1 base, with 10 bases remaining between them. Per germline, CDR1 MNHEY and CDR2 SVGEGT. For the CDR3, the DNA is TGTGCCAGTTATGGGTTGTCCTACAATGAGCAGTTCTTC. It encodes CASYGLSYNEQFF.

The chain employs TRBV20-1 and TRBJ2-3, with 10 bases that match TRBD2. Per the germline V gene, CDR1 is DFQATT and CDR2 is SNEGSKA (reference sequence). V shed 5 bases, J shed 2 bases, and the junction held 19 bases outside the gene matches. CDR3 length equals 19 residues. As DNA, the CDR3 is TGCAGTGCTCCTAATAGCGGGAGGACACATCCCTTATCCACAGATACGCAGTATTTT. This codes for CSAPNSGRTHPLSTDTQYF.

The table lists this clonotype with a few counts. This chain joins TRBV5-1 and TRBJ1-2; the D is unclear. V was cut by 4 bases and J by 0 bases, with 10 bases left in between. Germline V gives CDR1 SGHRS, CDR2 YFSETQ. CDR3 length: 14 amino acids. For the CDR3, the DNA is TGCGCCAGCAGCGTCGACACTTCTAACTATGGCTACACCTTC. Translated: CASSVDTSNYGYTF.

V is TRBV21-1 and J is TRBJ2-7; TRBD1, as called in the table, went unchecked against the DNA. TRBV21-1 is annotated as a pseudogene. The CDR3 contains 16 residues. In DNA, the CDR3 is TGTGCCAGCAGCCTTGACCGGACAGGCGAGAACTACGAGCAGTACTTC. It specifies CASSLDRTGENYEQYF.

The chain links TRBV11-3 to TRBJ2-1; D possibly corresponds to TRBD1 (5 bases). Per the germline V gene, CDR1 is SGHNT and CDR2 is YENEEA. V was trimmed by 4 bases and J by 4 bases, leaving 8 bases between them. The CDR3 totals 13 residues. The CDR3 DNA is TGTGCCAGCAGCTCACAGGCGTACAATGAGCAGTTCTTC. Translating gives CASSSQAYNEQFF. Complete variable domain (other parts from reference TRBV11-3 and TRBJ2-1): EAGVVQSPRYKIIEKKQPVAFWCNPISGHNTLYWYLQNLGQGPELLIRYENEEAVDDSQLPKDRFSAERLKGVDSTLKIQPAELGDSAVYLCASSSQAYNEQFFGPGTRLTVL.

A few counts support this clonotype. The genes are TRBV10-2 and TRBJ2-3, with D perhaps matching TRBD1 (5 bases). The germline CDR1 and CDR2 sequences are WSHSY and SAAADI. The CDR3 sequence is 11 residues long. V lost 8 bases to trimming and J lost 4 bases, with 7 bases between them. In DNA form, the CDR3 reads TGCGCCAGCGGGGCCGCAGATACGCAGTATTTT. Protein: CASGAADTQYF.

This clonotype occurred once. The chain joins TRBV10-3 to TRBJ2-1, with TRBD2 matching over 9 bases. The CDR3 loop spans 14 amino acids. Germline CDR1 is ENHRY and CDR2 is SYGVKD. The CDR3 region is CVSLGLAGGDEQFF. In nucleotides, the CDR3 is TGTGTCAGTCTGGGACTAGCAGGGGGTGATGAGCAGTTCTTC.

A few counts support this clonotype. The rearrangement links TRBV6-2 or TRBV6-3 to TRBJ2-1, with 7 nucleotides matching TRBD1. The CDR3 runs 12 residues. The junction had 2 bases not matched to a gene; V was cut back by 5 bases and J by 7 bases. Germline V CDR1 and CDR2: MNHEY, SVGEGT. This chain's CDR3 is CASSLTGNEQFF. CDR3 bases: TGTGCCAGCAGTCTGACAGGGAATGAGCAGTTCTTC.

This clonotype is classed as large. V and J are TRBV29-1 and TRBJ2-1; the D gene could be TRBD1 or TRBD2 (5 bases each). Per the germline V gene, CDR1 is SQVTM and CDR2 is ANQGSEA. The V end was cut by 6 bases, the J end by 6 bases, with 9 bases between. CDR3 length: 11 residues. The CDR3 DNA reads TGCAGCGTCGAGGGGAGCAATGAGCAGTTCTTC. Protein: CSVEGSNEQFF.

V gene TRBV20-1 combines with J gene TRBJ2-3, with 8 bases that match TRBD1. Germline V CDR1 and CDR2: DFQATT, SNEGSKA (reference sequence). This CDR3 has 14 amino acids. V dropped 6 bases and J dropped 3; count of bases not matched to a gene: 8. This CDR3 reads CSAKTGDGTDTQYF. DNA for the CDR3: TGCAGTGCAAAGACAGGGGACGGGACAGATACGCAGTATTTT.

This clonotype is judged medium-sized. V gene TRBV6-6 combines with J gene TRBJ2-7; 7 bases line up with TRBD1. V dropped 5 bases and J dropped 5; count of bases not matched to a gene: 6. From germline, CDR1 is MNHNY and CDR2 SVGAGI (reference sequence). The CDR3 has 13 amino acids. CDR3 in amino acids: CASSDRENDEQYF. The CDR3 coding sequence is TGTGCCAGCAGTGACAGGGAGAATGACGAGCAGTACTTC.

The chain employs TRBV7-9 and TRBJ1-4; D is unresolved. V was trimmed by 9 bases and J by 6 bases, leaving 8 bases between them. The V gene's germline CDR1 is SEHNR and CDR2 FQNEAQ (reference sequence). The CDR3 spans 11 residues. CDR3: CARSDDEKLFF. As DNA, the CDR3 is TGTGCCAGAAGCGACGATGAAAAACTGTTTTTT.

The V and J genes are TRBV24-1 and TRBJ2-5; possibly TRBD1 for D (6 bases). From germline, CDR1 is KGHDR and CDR2 SFDVKD. The V end was cut by 3 bases, the J end by 3 bases, with 13 bases between. This CDR3 has 15 amino acids. As DNA, the CDR3 is TGTGCCACCAGTGATCCCGGGACATACGAAGAGACCCAGTACTTC. Translation: CATSDPGTYEETQYF.

This rearrangement joins TRBV12-3 or TRBV12-4 to TRBJ1-1; perhaps TRBD1 as D (5 bases). Trimming took 6 bases from V and 1 from J, leaving 9 bases between them. The CDR3 runs 13 residues. For the CDR3, the DNA is TGTGCCAGCAGGATCGGGGGGAACACTGAAGCTTTCTTT. This encodes CASRIGGNTEAFF.

This clonotype is labeled as large. This chain connects TRBV6-1 to TRBJ2-1, with 10 bases aligning to TRBD2. This CDR3 spans 15 amino acids. Trimming at V came to 7 bases and at J to 8 bases, leaving 11 bases not matched to a gene. Looked up from germline, CDR1 is MNHNS and CDR2 is SASEGT. The CDR3 region is CASTGEYSGGYEQFF. The CDR3 bases are TGTGCCAGCACGGGGGAATATAGCGGGGGGTATGAGCAGTTCTTC.

The CDR3 region has the DNA TGTGCCAGCAGCCCTGGACTAGCGGGGGGGTCAGATACGCAGTATTTT. It is translated as CASSPGLAGGSDTQYF. V and J are TRBV6-4 and TRBJ2-3; 15 bases agree with TRBD2. V was clipped by 6 bases and J by 4 bases; unmatched bases: 5. The CDR3 has 16 residues. Germline V gene lookup returns CDR1 MRHNA and CDR2 SNTAGT.

The chain uses TRBV7-2 and TRBJ2-3; D is perhaps TRBD2 (5 bases). Trimming took off 3 bases at V and 3 bases at J, with 10 bases between the two ends. Looked up from germline, CDR1 is SGHTA and CDR2 is FQGNSA. The CDR3 loop spans 14 amino acids. CDR3 loop: CASSFTGETDTQYF. CDR3 nucleotide sequence: TGTGCCAGCAGCTTTACCGGGGAAACAGATACGCAGTATTTT.

In the case of this clonotype: This may arise from a read error, as a much more abundant clone is one base away. This chain joins TRBV12-3 or TRBV12-4 and TRBJ1-1; D is uncertain. This CDR3 spans 15 amino acids. CDR3 sequence: CASSPVGVRYTKAFF. The CDR3 DNA sequence: TGTGCCAGCAGCCCAGTGGGAGTACGCTACACTAAAGCTTTCTTT.

The chain is built from TRBV12-5 and TRBJ2-7; D is possibly TRBD1 (5 bases). The germline V gene has CDR1 LGHNT and CDR2 FRNRAP. The V gene lost 3 bases and the J gene lost 2 bases, with 20 bases spanning the gap. The CDR3 covers 17 residues. The CDR3 nucleotides are TGTGCTAGTGGTTTAGGACATGGCACACGACTCACCTACGAGCAGTACTTC. Amino acid sequence: CASGLGHGTRLTYEQYF. The full variable domain, with the rest looked up from reference TRBV12-5 and TRBJ2-7, is DARVTQTPRHKVTEMGQEVTMRCQPILGHNTVFWYRQTMMQGLELLAYFRNRAPLDDSGMPKDRFSAEMPDATLATLKIQPSEPRDSAVYFCASGLGHGTRLTYEQYFGPGTRLTVT.

By share, this clonotype ranks as large. The chain joins TRBV29-1 to TRBJ1-5; D ambiguous. The CDR3 is 8 residues long. CDR1 and CDR2 (germline): SQVTM, ANQGSEA. Trimming cost V 3 bases and J 9 bases, with 0 bases left between them. The CDR3 nucleotides are TGCAGCGTTGAGCCCCAGCATTTT. This sequence encodes CSVEPQHF.

The chain recombines TRBV11-3 with TRBJ2-4; no clear D. CDR1 SGHNT and CDR2 YENEEA come from the germline V gene. The CDR3 loop spans 13 amino acids. The V end was cut by 5 bases, the J end by 0 bases, with 5 bases between. The CDR3 coding sequence is TGTGCCAGCAGCAGGGAAGCCAAAAACATTCAGTACTTC. Translation gives CASSREAKNIQYF.

This clonotype counts as medium-sized. The chain is built from TRBV5-1 and TRBJ1-6, with D perhaps matching TRBD1 (5 bases). Germline CDR1 SGHRS, CDR2 YFSETQ. This CDR3 has 14 residues. Trimming cost V 0 bases and J 4 bases, with 5 bases left between them. CDR3 coding DNA: TGCGCCAGCAGCTTGGGACAGTATAATTCACCCCTCCACTTT. The encoded protein is CASSLGQYNSPLHF.

This clonotype is large (0.1 to 1%). The rearrangement links TRBV6-1 to TRBJ1-2, with 7 positions matching TRBD1. V gave up 4 bases and J gave up 7 bases; unmatched junction bases: 6. The CDR3 spans 13 residues. Germline values: CDR1 MNHNS, CDR2 SASEGT. The CDR3 loop reads CASSATGFAGYTF. In nucleotides, the CDR3 is TGTGCCAGCAGTGCGACAGGGTTTGCTGGCTACACCTTC.

The J gene is TRBJ1-1, the V gene TRBV19; the D gene is possibly TRBD1 (5 bases). Germline values: CDR1 LNHDA, CDR2 SQIVND (reference sequence). The CDR3 covers 16 residues. V gave up 6 bases and J gave up 5 bases, with 22 bases separating them. In DNA form, the CDR3 reads TGTGCCAGTAGAGCTACCAATCTGGGGGGTAGAACTGAAGCTTTCTTT. Residues: CASRATNLGGRTEAFF.

This clonotype rates as large (0.1 to 1%). The CDR3: CASSYGQSYTF. CDR3 nucleotides: TGTGCCAGCAGTTACGGGCAGAGCTACACCTTC. V gene TRBV6-5 combines with J gene TRBJ1-2; D is unclear. Trimming took 2 bases from V and 9 from J, leaving 7 bases between them. Germline assignment: CDR1 MNHEY and CDR2 SVGAGI. The CDR3 runs 11 residues.

As concerns this clonotype: This clone may be a read error of a much larger clone one base away. V usage is TRBV29-1 and J usage is TRBJ1-1; D remains ambiguous. Trimming cost V 2 bases and J 9 bases, with 25 bases left between them. The V gene's germline CDR1 is SQVTM and CDR2 ANQGSEA. The CDR3 is 16 residues long. CDR3 bases: TGCAGCGTTGAACAATCTCGGTTTGGGTTCACGACTAAAGCTTTCTTT. Amino acid sequence: CSVEQSRFGFTTKAFF.

Concerning this clonotype: Just one base apart from a much larger clone, this may be a read error. This chain connects TRBV4-2 to TRBJ2-7; D perhaps matches TRBD2 (6 bases). The CDR3 covers 16 residues. Germline-derived CDR1 and CDR2 are LGHNA and YNFKEQ. The CDR3 nucleotides read TGTGACAGCAGCCAAGACGGAGCTAGCGCCAACTACGAGCAGTACTTC. The encoded protein is CDSSQDGASANYEQYF.

This sequence joins TRBV28 and TRBJ2-1, with 9 bases fitting TRBD2. The V segment lost 4 bases and the J segment 4 bases; nucleotides outside the gene matches: 5. The CDR3 loop spans 15 amino acids. CDR1 MDHEN and CDR2 SYDVKM come from the germline V gene. CDR3 amino acids: CASSYAGGDYNEQFF. In nucleotides, the CDR3 is TGTGCCAGCAGTTATGCGGGAGGGGATTACAATGAGCAGTTCTTC.

This clonotype has just a few counts. The chain has TRBV20-1 and TRBJ1-1, with a weak D call TRBD1 (5 bases). The length of the CDR3 is 14 residues. In germline, CDR1 is DFQATT, CDR2 SNEGSKA (reference sequence). Trimming took off 0 bases at V and 6 bases at J, with 14 bases between the two ends. CDR3 sequence (DNA): TGCAGTGCTAGAGATTTAAGGGGTTTGCCTGAAGCTTTCTTT. This sequence encodes CSARDLRGLPEAFF.

As concerns this clonotype: Sequence at one end of the junction differs from germline and may be a read error. The V call is TRBV4-2, the J call TRBJ2-2, with D unresolved. Germline-derived CDR1 and CDR2 are LGHNA and YNFKEQ. This CDR3 is built from 13 residues. The chain's CDR3 is CASSHTNTGELFF. CDR3 nucleotide sequence: TGCGCCAGCAGCCACACGAACACCGGGGAGCTGTTTTTT.

The genes are TRBV19 and TRBJ1-2; weak D call: TRBD1 (5 bases). Germline V gene sequence: CDR1 LNHDA, CDR2 SQIVND (reference sequence). Trimming cost V 5 bases and J 0 bases, with 7 bases left between them. The CDR3 covers 13 residues. CDR3 sequence (DNA): TGTGCCAGTAGTTCAGGGCCTAACTATGGCTACACCTTC. It codes for CASSSGPNYGYTF. Together with reference TRBV19 and TRBJ1-2, the CDR3 gives the full variable domain: DGGITQSPKYLFRKEGQNVTLSCEQNLNHDAMYWYRQDPGQGLRLIYYSQIVNDFQKGDIAEGYSVSREKKESFPLTVTSAQKNPTAFYLCASSSGPNYGYTFGSGTRLTVV.